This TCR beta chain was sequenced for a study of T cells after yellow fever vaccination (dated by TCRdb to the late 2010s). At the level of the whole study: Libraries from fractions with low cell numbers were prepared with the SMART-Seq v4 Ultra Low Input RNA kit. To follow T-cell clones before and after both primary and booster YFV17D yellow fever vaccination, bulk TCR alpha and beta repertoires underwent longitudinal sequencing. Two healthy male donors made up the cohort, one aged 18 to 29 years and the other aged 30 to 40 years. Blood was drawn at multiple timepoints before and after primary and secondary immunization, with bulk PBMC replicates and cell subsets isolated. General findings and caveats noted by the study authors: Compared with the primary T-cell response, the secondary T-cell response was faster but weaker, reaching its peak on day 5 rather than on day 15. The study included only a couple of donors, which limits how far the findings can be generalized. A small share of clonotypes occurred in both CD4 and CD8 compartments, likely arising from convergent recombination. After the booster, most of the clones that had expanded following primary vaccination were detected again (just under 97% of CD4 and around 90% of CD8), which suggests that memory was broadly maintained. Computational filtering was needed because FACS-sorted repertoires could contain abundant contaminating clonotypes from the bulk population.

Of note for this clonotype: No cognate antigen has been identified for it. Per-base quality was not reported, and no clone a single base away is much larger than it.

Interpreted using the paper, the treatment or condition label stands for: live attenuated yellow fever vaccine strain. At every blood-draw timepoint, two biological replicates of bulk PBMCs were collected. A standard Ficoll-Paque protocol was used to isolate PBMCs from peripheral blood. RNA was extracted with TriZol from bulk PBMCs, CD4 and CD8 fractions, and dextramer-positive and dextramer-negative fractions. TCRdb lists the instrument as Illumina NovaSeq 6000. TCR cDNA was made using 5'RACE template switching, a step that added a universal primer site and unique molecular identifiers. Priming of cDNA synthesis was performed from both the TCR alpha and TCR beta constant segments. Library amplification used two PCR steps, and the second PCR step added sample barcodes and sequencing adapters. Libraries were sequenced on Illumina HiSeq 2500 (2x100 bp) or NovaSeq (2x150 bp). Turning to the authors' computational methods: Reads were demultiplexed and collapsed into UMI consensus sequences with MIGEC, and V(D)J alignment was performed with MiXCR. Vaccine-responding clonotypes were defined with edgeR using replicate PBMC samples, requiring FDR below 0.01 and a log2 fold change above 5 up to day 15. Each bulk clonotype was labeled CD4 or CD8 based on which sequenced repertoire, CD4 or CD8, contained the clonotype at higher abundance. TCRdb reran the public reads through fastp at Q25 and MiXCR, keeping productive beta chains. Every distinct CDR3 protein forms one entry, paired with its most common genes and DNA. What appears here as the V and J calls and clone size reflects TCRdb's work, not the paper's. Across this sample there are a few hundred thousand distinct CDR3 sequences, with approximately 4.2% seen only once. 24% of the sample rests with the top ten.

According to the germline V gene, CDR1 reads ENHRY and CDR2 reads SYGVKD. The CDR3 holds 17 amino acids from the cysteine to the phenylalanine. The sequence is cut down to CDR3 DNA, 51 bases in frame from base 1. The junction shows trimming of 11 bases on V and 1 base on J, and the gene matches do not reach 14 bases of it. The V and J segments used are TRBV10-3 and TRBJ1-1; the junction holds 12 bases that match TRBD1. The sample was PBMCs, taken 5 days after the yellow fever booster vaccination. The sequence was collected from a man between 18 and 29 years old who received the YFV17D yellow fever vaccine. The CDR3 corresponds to CASRAGTGGARNTEAFF. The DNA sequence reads TGTGCCTCCCGAGCCGGGACAGGGGGCGCCCGGAACACTGAAGCTTTCTTT.